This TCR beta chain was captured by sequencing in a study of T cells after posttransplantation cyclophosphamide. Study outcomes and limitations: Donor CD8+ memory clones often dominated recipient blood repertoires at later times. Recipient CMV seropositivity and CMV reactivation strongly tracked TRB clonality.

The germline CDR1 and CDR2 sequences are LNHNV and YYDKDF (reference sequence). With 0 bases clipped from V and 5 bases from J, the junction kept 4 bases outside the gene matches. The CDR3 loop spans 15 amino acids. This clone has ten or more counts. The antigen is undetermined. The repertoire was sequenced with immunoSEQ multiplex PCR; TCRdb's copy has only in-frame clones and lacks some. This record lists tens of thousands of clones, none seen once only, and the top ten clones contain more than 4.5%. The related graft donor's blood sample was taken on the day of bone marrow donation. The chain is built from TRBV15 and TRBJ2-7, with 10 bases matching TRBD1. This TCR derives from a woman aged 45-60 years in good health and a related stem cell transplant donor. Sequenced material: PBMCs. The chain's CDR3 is CATSRDGTGADEQYF. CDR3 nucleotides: TGTGCCACCAGCAGAGATGGGACAGGGGCCGACGAGCAGTACTTC.